This T cell receptor (beta chain) was sequenced for a study of control samples from healthy donors and cancer patients. Using immunoSEQ multiplex PCR, the repertoire was profiled, and TCRdb retains in-frame clones only, with some absent. The sample consists of fewer than 250,000 clones, 91% of them appearing once. The receptor's source is a man aged 25 to 45 in good health. Sequences were obtained from blood.

CDR3 DNA sequence: TGTGCCAGTAGTCCCTATGGGAACCCAACCCTGGGTAGCAATCAGCCCCAGCATTTT. Protein product: CASSPYGNPTLGSNQPQHF. This chain uses TRBV19 with TRBJ1-5; D ambiguous. This CDR3 is 19 amino acids long. V lost 5 bases to trimming and J lost 0 bases, with 23 bases between them. Germline CDR1 and CDR2: LNHDA and SQIVND (reference sequence).